Below, 5 T cell receptor beta chains from the same sample are listed, as sequenced in a study of blood T cells in healthy people across ages. It was with a sample-barcoded 5' primer and a J-beta primer mix that a second PCR of roughly 7 to 12 cycles was run. MiXCR, run by TCRdb on the 5' RACE reads, gives a single entry per CDR3 protein. This sample has some 560,000 distinct CDR3 sequences, with about 27% found just once. These same data were also listed under a study on T cells of mothers and their children.

Material: blood. These receptors all come from a boy younger than 10 in good health.

The genes are TRBV11-2 and TRBJ1-1; 8 positions match TRBD1. The length of the CDR3 is 15 residues. The V and J ends lost 5 bases and 3 bases, in that order; junction bases with no gene match: 8. Per germline, CDR1 SGHAT and CDR2 FQNNGV. Here the CDR3 DNA reads TGTGCCAGCAGCCACCCGCAGGGGGCGGACACTGAAGCTTTCTTT. The encoded protein is CASSHPQGADTEAFF.

V usage is TRBV11-2 and J usage is TRBJ2-1; 10 bases match TRBD1. The CDR3 has 16 amino acids. J lost 2 bases, V lost 1 base, and 2 bases had no gene match. Germline lookup yields CDR1 SGHAT and CDR2 FQNNGV. The CDR3 loop is CASSLGGQGPYNEQFF. The CDR3 nucleotides read TGTGCCAGCAGCTTAGGGGGACAGGGGCCCTACAATGAGCAGTTCTTC.

This chain uses TRBV12-3 or TRBV12-4 with TRBJ2-7; 9 bases are shared with TRBD1. With 5 bases clipped from V and 1 base from J, the junction kept 9 bases outside the gene matches. The CDR3 consists of 16 residues. The CDR3 spells CASSPTTGTGSYEQYF. The CDR3, as DNA: TGTGCCAGCAGTCCAACGACCGGGACAGGGTCCTACGAGCAGTACTTC.

The chain joins TRBV6-2 or TRBV6-3 to TRBJ2-1; TRBD1 matches 10 bases. The V and J ends lost 9 bases and 4 bases, in that order; junction bases with no gene match: 6. Per germline, CDR1 MNHEY and CDR2 SVGEGT. The CDR3 has 14 amino acids. CDR3 in amino acids: CASGRDRGYNEQFF. The CDR3 DNA sequence: TGTGCCAGTGGCCGGGACAGGGGATACAATGAGCAGTTCTTC.

This clonotype was counted between two and nine times. V gene TRBV3-1 combines with J gene TRBJ2-7; possibly TRBD2 for D (6 bases). Germline CDR1 is LGHDT and CDR2 is YNNKEL (reference sequence). The germline V and J ends were trimmed by 5 bases and 3 bases, with 11 bases remaining between them. The CDR3 consists of 13 residues. The CDR3 DNA follows: TGTGCCAGCAGCTCGGGGGAAGACTACGAGCAGTACTTC. The encoded protein is CASSSGEDYEQYF.